Here is one T cell receptor beta chain with its context. The antigen remains undetermined. The data are from a study of cytomegalovirus exposure and HLA in healthy donors. The study, taken as a whole, reports: A later analysis associated some 16,000 TCR beta sequences with HLA alleles at a 0.05 false discovery rate. Confirmation was obtained in vitro that a few CMV-associated chains are specific for CMV antigens. Researchers catalogued over 150 TCR beta chains as cytomegalovirus-associated. Donors were assumed by presence/absence analyses to have roughly uniform sequencing depth.

Per the germline V gene, CDR1 is LGHNA and CDR2 is YSLEER. The length of the CDR3 is 16 residues. The germline V and J ends were trimmed by 4 bases and 0 bases, with 13 bases remaining between them. The PCR employed 60 Vbeta primers together with 13 Jbeta primers. The method was immunoSEQ multiplex PCR; TCRdb's version includes in-frame clones alone and lacks a portion of them. The data contain under 200,000 clones, roughly 85% of them singletons. The sample was PBMCs. The chain employs TRBV4-3 and TRBJ2-1; D is possibly TRBD2 (5 bases). The TCR originated in a woman aged 25 to 39 in good health and CMV-seropositive. The CDR3 spells CASSPMSGSSYNEQFF. As DNA, the CDR3 is TGCGCCAGCAGCCCGATGAGCGGCAGCTCCTACAATGAGCAGTTCTTC.